This passage covers 20 T cell receptor beta chains from one sample sequenced in a study of T cell responses to AZD1222 COVID-19 vaccine. TCRdb keeps only in-frame clones here, not all; method: immunoSEQ multiplex PCR. The table includes 100,000 to 130,000 clones, roughly 85% detected once. Sequencing was performed on peripheral blood, taken 28 days after the second AZD1222 dose. Receptors originate from an adult who received the AZD1222 COVID-19 vaccine.

V is TRBV7-9 and J is TRBJ1-3, with TRBD1 as a possible D gene (5 bases). The V end was cut by 8 bases, the J end by 5 bases, with 16 bases between. The CDR3 length is 14 residues. Germline-derived CDR1 and CDR2 are SEHNR and FQNEAQ (reference sequence). The CDR3 loop reads CASRPQGRRNTIYF. As DNA, the CDR3 is TGTGCCAGCCGACCCCAGGGACGCCGAAACACCATATATTTT.

The chain recombines TRBV30 with TRBJ2-7; a possible D gene is TRBD1 (6 bases). Germline V lookup: CDR1 GTSNPN, CDR2 SVGIG (reference sequence). The V gene lost 4 bases and the J gene lost 3 bases, with 19 bases spanning the gap. The CDR3 runs 15 residues. The CDR3 loop is CAWTRKGQVRYEQYF. The CDR3 DNA sequence: TGTGCCTGGACCCGAAAGGGACAAGTACGCTACGAGCAGTACTTC.

Only one count was recorded for this clone. This chain links TRBV12-3 or TRBV12-4 with TRBJ1-2; D uncertain. V was cut by 6 bases and J by 4 bases, with 12 bases left in between. This CDR3 spans 13 amino acids. The CDR3 DNA reads TGTGCCAGCAGCCCTAGGCAGCTCTATGGCTACACCTTC. It is translated as CASSPRQLYGYTF.

The chain is built from TRBV28 and TRBJ1-4; 8 bases align to TRBD1. This CDR3 has 13 amino acids. The ends lost 8 bases at V and 7 bases at J; junction bases unmatched: 6. Germline V CDR1 and CDR2: MDHEN, SYDVKM. The CDR3 bases are TGTGCCAGCGAGACAGGGGTTGGTGAAAAACTGTTTTTT. Amino acid sequence: CASETGVGEKLFF.

The chain employs TRBV5-1 and TRBJ2-5, with 8 bases matching TRBD2. This CDR3 is 16 amino acids long. V dropped 4 bases and J dropped 4; count of bases not matched to a gene: 12. CDR1 is SGHRS and CDR2 is YFSETQ in the germline V gene. CDR3 protein: CASSPTSGVGRETQYF. The CDR3 coding sequence is TGCGCCAGCAGCCCTACTAGCGGCGTTGGGCGAGAGACCCAGTACTTC.

The chain's CDR3 is CARSLRRVLSEQYF. Here the CDR3 DNA reads TGTGCCAGAAGCTTGCGCAGGGTGTTGTCCGAGCAGTACTTC. V usage is TRBV5-3 and J usage is TRBJ2-7; perhaps TRBD1 as D (5 bases). TRBV5-3 is flagged as an ORF with uncertain function. Between the trimmed V and J ends, which lost 1 base and 6 bases, there was a span of 14 bases. CDR3 length: 14 residues.

The chain employs TRBV18 and TRBJ2-5; 7 bases are a match to TRBD1. The V gene's germline CDR1 is KGHSH and CDR2 LQKENI. After removal of 3 bases from V and 5 bases from J, the junction contained 0 bases not matched to a gene. The CDR3 totals 12 residues. CDR3 coding DNA: TGTGCCAGCTCACCGGACAGGGAGACCCAGTACTTC. Protein sequence: CASSPDRETQYF.

This clone was seen a handful of times. The chain links TRBV2 to TRBJ2-7; no firm D call. This CDR3 spans 13 amino acids. The germline V gene encodes CDR1 SNHLY and CDR2 FYNNEI. Trimming shortened V by 2 bases and J by 6 bases, and 11 bases separated the two germline ends. The DNA of the CDR3 is TGTGCCAGCAGTGAAAAGGTAGGGCTCGAGCAGTACTTC. The encoded protein is CASSEKVGLEQYF.

The rearrangement joins TRBV3-1 (or the pseudogene TRBV3-2) to TRBJ1-4, with no clear D. V lost 0 bases, J lost 5 bases, and 7 bases lay in between. The CDR3 runs 14 residues. From germline, CDR1 is LGHDT and CDR2 YNNKEL (reference sequence). CDR3 sequence reads: CASSQDSPNEKLFF. In nucleotides, the CDR3 is TGTGCCAGCAGCCAAGATTCCCCAAATGAAAAACTGTTTTTT.

The chain is built from TRBV27 and TRBJ2-1; TRBD2 aligns across 8 bases. The CDR3 is 16 residues long. Germline CDR1 reads MNHEY; CDR2 reads SMNVEV (reference sequence). The V segment lost 5 bases and the J segment 7 bases; nucleotides outside the gene matches: 13. The CDR3 protein is CASSPPPSGGVNEQFF. As DNA, the CDR3 is TGTGCCAGCAGTCCCCCCCCCAGCGGGGGAGTTAATGAGCAGTTCTTC.

This rearrangement joins TRBV7-9 to TRBJ1-1; tentatively, D is TRBD1 (6 bases). CDR1 is SEHNR, CDR2 FQNEAQ, per germline (reference sequence). The CDR3 is made up of 14 amino acids. The V end lost 4 bases, the J end lost 2 bases, and 11 bases lay between the germline ends. As DNA, the CDR3 is TGTGCCAGCAGCTACCTGGGACATAACACTGAAGCTTTCTTT. Its protein product is CASSYLGHNTEAFF. The whole variable domain, filled in from reference TRBV7-9 and TRBJ1-1, reads DTGVSQNPRHKITKRGQNVTFRCDPISEHNRLYWYRQTLGQGPEFLTYFQNEAQLEKSRLLSDRFSAERPKGSFSTLEIQRTEQGDSAMYLCASSYLGHNTEAFFGQGTRLTVV.

The chain has TRBV4-2 and TRBJ1-2; D possibly corresponds to TRBD1 (5 bases). This CDR3 contains 15 residues. The V gene's germline CDR1 is LGHNA and CDR2 YNFKEQ. Trimming cost V 0 bases and J 3 bases, with 11 bases left between them. The CDR3 DNA follows: TGTGCCAGCAGCCAAGAAGAAACAGGCCACTATGGCTACACCTTC. Translated, it gives CASSQEETGHYGYTF.

The rearrangement joins TRBV11-2 to TRBJ2-7; D perhaps matches TRBD1 (5 bases). Germline lookup yields CDR1 SGHAT and CDR2 FQNNGV. This CDR3 region has 12 residues. V was cut by 5 bases and J by 4 bases, with 9 bases left in between. CDR3 DNA: TGTGCCAGCAGCATGACAGAGTACGAGCAGTACTTC. Translation gives CASSMTEYEQYF. The whole variable domain, remainder taken from reference TRBV11-2 and TRBJ2-7, is EAGVAQSPRYKIIEKRQSVAFWCNPISGHATLYWYQQILGQGPKLLIQFQNNGVVDDSQLPKDRFSAERLKGVDSTLKIQPAKLEDSAVYLCASSMTEYEQYFGPGTRLTVT.

This chain links TRBV19 with TRBJ1-5, with no clear D. This CDR3 comprises 14 residues. Germline CDR1 reads LNHDA; CDR2 reads SQIVND (reference sequence). The V gene lost 3 bases and the J gene lost 3 bases, with 9 bases spanning the gap. DNA of the CDR3: TGTGCCAGTAGTATTCTGGGAGACAATCAGCCCCAGCATTTT. Translation: CASSILGDNQPQHF.

The V call is TRBV4-3, the J call TRBJ1-4, with D perhaps TRBD1 (6 bases). Germline CDR1 reads LGHNA; CDR2 reads YSLEER. Trimming took 0 bases from V and 4 from J, leaving 9 bases between them. The CDR3 loop spans 15 amino acids. The CDR3 sequence is CASSQDPGVNEKLFF. The CDR3 DNA sequence: TGCGCCAGCAGCCAAGATCCAGGGGTTAATGAAAAACTGTTTTTT.

A single count supports this clone. The rearrangement links TRBV5-4 to TRBJ1-4; TRBD1 matches at 8 bases. Germline assignment: CDR1 SGHNT and CDR2 YYREEE (reference sequence). This CDR3 contains 15 residues. V trimming: 4 bases; J trimming: 7 bases; junction bases outside the gene matches: 9. CDR3 DNA sequence: TGTGCCAGCAGCCGTGACAGGGGCGAGTCTGAAAAACTGTTTTTT. It encodes CASSRDRGESEKLFF.

V usage is TRBV12-3 or TRBV12-4 and J usage is TRBJ2-7; the D is unclear. Trimming removed 3 bases from V and 6 bases from J, with 12 bases in between. The CDR3 spans 13 residues. CDR3 residues: CASSFYSLGEQYF. The CDR3 region has the DNA TGTGCCAGCAGTTTCTATAGTTTGGGCGAGCAGTACTTC.

V gene TRBV7-8 combines with J gene TRBJ2-5; D may be TRBD2 (6 bases). Trimming cost V 8 bases and J 0 bases, with 10 bases left between them. Germline CDR1 SGHVS, CDR2 FQNEAQ. CDR3 size: 13 residues. CDR3 sequence (DNA): TGTGCCAGCTTAAGGGACTACCAAGAGACCCAGTACTTC. Protein sequence: CASLRDYQETQYF.

The rearrangement links TRBV25-1 to TRBJ2-7; 7 positions agree with TRBD1. V dropped 4 bases and J dropped 4; count of bases not matched to a gene: 16. The CDR3 covers 17 residues. Germline V gene lookup returns CDR1 MGHDK and CDR2 SYGVNS. For the CDR3, the DNA is TGTGCCAGCAGTGTCCAATCGGGTCGGGGACAGCATTACGAGCAGTACTTC. Its protein product is CASSVQSGRGQHYEQYF.

The V call is TRBV10-3, the J call TRBJ2-5; tentatively, D is TRBD2 (5 bases). Germline V gene sequence: CDR1 ENHRY, CDR2 SYGVKD. The CDR3 runs to 15 residues. Trimming left V 2 bases short and J 3 bases short, with 13 bases between. CDR3 loop: CAISEGGHPKETQYF. CDR3 nucleotides: TGTGCCATCAGTGAGGGCGGGCACCCAAAAGAGACCCAGTACTTC.